This is a list of T cell receptor beta chains from one sample in a study of cytomegalovirus exposure and HLA in healthy donors. Assay used: immunoSEQ multiplex PCR; TCRdb lists only in-frame clones, some missing. The sample has about 70,000 clones; over 85% are singletons. Sequencing was done on a sample of PBMCs. The receptors originated from a man aged 18 to 29 in good health and CMV-seropositive. Each CDR3 is given with its conserved first and last residue. The D gene is left open where the match is weak. Clone size is given for some rows only: seen once, a few or many times, or a class if the clone is expanded.

V gene: TRBV7-8
D gene: .
J gene: TRBJ2-3
clone size: .
CDR3 protein: CASSHGGLSTDTQYF
CDR3 DNA: TGTGCCAGCAGCCATGGGGGCCTTAGCACAGATACGCAGTATTTT

V gene: TRBV1
D gene: .
J gene: TRBJ1-5
clone size: .
CDR3 protein: CTSSSWGRTGGYSNQPQHF
CDR3 DNA: TGCACCAGCAGCTCGTGGGGTAGGACAGGGGGGTATAGCAATCAGCCCCAGCATTTT

V gene: TRBV27
D gene: .
J gene: TRBJ1-4
clone size: .
CDR3 protein: CASSTDRDFGEKLFF
CDR3 DNA: TGTGCCAGCAGCACCGACCGGGACTTTGGTGAAAAACTGTTTTTT

V gene: TRBV25-1
D gene: TRBD2
J gene: TRBJ2-3
clone size: .
CDR3 protein: CASSEYSLAGERDTQYF
CDR3 DNA: TGTGCCAGCAGTGAATATAGCCTAGCGGGAGAGCGAGATACGCAGTATTTT

V gene: TRBV15
D gene: .
J gene: TRBJ2-7
clone size: .
CDR3 protein: CATSRSREPRQYF
CDR3 DNA: TGTGCCACCAGCCGAAGCCGAGAACCTCGGCAGTACTTC

V gene: TRBV28
D gene: .
J gene: TRBJ2-1
clone size: .
CDR3 protein: CASRAQTPEQFF
CDR3 DNA: TGTGCCAGCAGGGCCCAGACACCCGAGCAGTTCTTC

V gene: TRBV5-4
D gene: TRBD2
J gene: TRBJ2-7
clone size: .
CDR3 protein: CASSPRAGVPPYEQYF
CDR3 DNA: TGTGCCAGCAGCCCCCGAGCGGGAGTGCCGCCCTACGAGCAGTACTTC

V gene: TRBV28
D gene: .
J gene: TRBJ1-4
clone size: .
CDR3 protein: CASSPGDANEKLFF
CDR3 DNA: TGTGCCAGCAGTCCAGGGGATGCGAATGAAAAACTGTTTTTT

V gene: TRBV2
D gene: TRBD2
J gene: TRBJ2-3
clone size: .
CDR3 protein: CASPRLAGDTQYF
CDR3 DNA: TGTGCCAGCCCGAGACTAGCGGGAGATACGCAGTATTTT

V gene: TRBV9
D gene: TRBD2
J gene: TRBJ2-1
clone size: .
CDR3 protein: CASSSPWTSGHNEQFF
CDR3 DNA: TGTGCCAGCAGCTCGCCTTGGACTAGCGGACACAATGAGCAGTTCTTC

V gene: TRBV9
D gene: .
J gene: TRBJ2-1
clone size: .
CDR3 protein: CASSVGVGSPEFF
CDR3 DNA: .

V gene: TRBV10-3
D gene: TRBD2
J gene: TRBJ2-7
clone size: .
CDR3 protein: CAIRGGSGNEQYF
CDR3 DNA: TGTGCCATCAGAGGCGGGAGTGGAAACGAGCAGTACTTC

V gene: TRBV29-1
D gene: TRBD2
J gene: TRBJ2-1
clone size: .
CDR3 protein: CSVREGNEQFF
CDR3 DNA: TGCAGCGTCCGGGAGGGCAATGAGCAGTTCTTC

V gene: TRBV7-2
D gene: .
J gene: TRBJ1-3
clone size: .
CDR3 protein: CASSLDSGTGNTIYF
CDR3 DNA: TGTGCCAGCAGCTTAGATTCAGGGACTGGAAACACCATATATTTT

V gene: TRBV6-5
D gene: TRBD2
J gene: TRBJ2-7
clone size: once
CDR3 protein: CASGGTSKDEQYF
CDR3 DNA: TGTGCCAGCGGAGGGACTAGCAAGGACGAGCAGTACTTC

V gene: TRBV6-1
D gene: .
J gene: TRBJ2-3
clone size: .
CDR3 protein: CASLKTSTDTQYF
CDR3 DNA: TGTGCCAGCTTAAAAACTAGCACAGATACGCAGTATTTT

V gene: TRBV30
D gene: .
J gene: TRBJ2-5
clone size: .
CDR3 protein: CAWSTFETQYF
CDR3 DNA: TGTGCCTGGAGTACATTCGAGACCCAGTACTTC

V gene: TRBV6-5
D gene: TRBD1
J gene: TRBJ1-5
clone size: .
CDR3 protein: CASRGNRGVGQPQHF
CDR3 DNA: TGTGCCAGCAGGGGCAACAGGGGAGTGGGTCAGCCCCAGCATTTT